This T cell receptor (beta chain) originates from a study of blood T cell repertoires in COVID-19. Study overall: Specimens from acute and convalescent COVID-19 originated in the United States, Italy and Spain.

Original data processing: The authors estimated nucleated cell counts from reference gene primer amplification. The data were produced by immunoSEQ multiplex PCR, yet TCRdb's version contains in-frame clones alone and is incomplete. The DNA was the basis for D and trimming; V, J and clone size are from that table. This table has 55,000 to 80,000 clones, 75% to 90% appearing once. The source material was peripheral blood. The clonotype originates from a man between 50 and 59 years old with active COVID-19.

The CDR3 DNA follows: TGTGCCAGCACCTTTTCGGGGACAGGGGATAACGAAGCTTTCTTT. Translating it yields CASTFSGTGDNEAFF. The chain carries TRBV6-5 and TRBJ1-1; 10 bases match TRBD1. J was trimmed by 8 bases and V by 7 bases; bases with no gene match: 13. The length of the CDR3 is 15 residues. Germline V gene data show CDR1 as MNHEY and CDR2 as SVGAGI.